The 24 T cell receptor beta chains reported below all come from one sample, sequenced in a study of T-cell memory formation after mild COVID-19. TCRdb called the 5' RACE reads again in MiXCR, with one record for every CDR3 protein. The data hold about 440,000 distinct CDR3 sequences, with around 20% observed a single time. The source material was PBMCs or a T cell subset sorted from them (not recorded which). The receptors derive from an adult woman who had mild COVID-19 (a few samples of this study predate the infection). Cell type and time point are not known.

This clonotype was seen only a few times. A single base separates this from a much larger clone, so it may be a read error. The chain couples TRBV7-9 to TRBJ2-3; D perhaps matches TRBD1 (5 bases). The CDR3 covers 11 residues. V lost 8 bases, J lost 4 bases, and 7 bases lay in between. Germline V CDR1 and CDR2: SEHNR, FQNEAQ (reference sequence). The CDR3 nucleotides are TGTGCCAGCCGCAGGGCAGATACGCAGTATTTT. Protein product: CASRRADTQYF.

The chain couples TRBV24-1 to TRBJ2-1, with D hard to call. Trimming removed 5 bases from V and 7 bases from J, with 11 bases in between. CDR1 is KGHDR, CDR2 SFDVKD, per germline. This CDR3 is 13 amino acids long. The CDR3 is CATSARRANEQFF. CDR3 nucleotides: TGTGCCACCAGTGCTCGACGGGCAAATGAGCAGTTCTTC.

The rearrangement uses TRBV12-5 and TRBJ2-1, with D possibly being TRBD2 (9 bases). This CDR3 is 14 amino acids long. Trimming took 1 base from V and 14 from J, leaving 18 bases between them. Germline V gives CDR1 LGHNT, CDR2 FRNRAP. CDR3 bases: TGTGCTAGTGGTTTGGGAGGTAGCGGGGGACAGGAGTTCTTC. It codes for CASGLGGSGGQEFF. Full variable domain (remainder filled in from reference TRBV12-5 and TRBJ2-1): DARVTQTPRHKVTEMGQEVTMRCQPILGHNTVFWYRQTMMQGLELLAYFRNRAPLDDSGMPKDRFSAEMPDATLATLKIQPSEPRDSAVYFCASGLGGSGGQEFFGPGTRLTVL.

This clonotype was observed a few times. The chain has TRBV7-8 and TRBJ1-5; weak D call: TRBD1 (5 bases). Trimming took off 4 bases at V and 6 bases at J, with 19 bases between the two ends. The CDR3 is made up of 16 amino acids. The germline V gene has CDR1 SGHVS and CDR2 FQNEAQ. DNA for the CDR3: TGTGCCAGCAGCTCAGGGCCCCTCGGGTTAGGTCAGCCCCAGCATTTT. Amino acid sequence: CASSSGPLGLGQPQHF.

There are many counts of this clonotype. The chain has TRBV4-1 and TRBJ2-2; TRBD1 aligns across 7 bases. Germline CDR1 is MGHRA and CDR2 is YSYEKL. This CDR3 has 15 amino acids. J was trimmed by 4 bases and V by 6 bases; bases with no gene match: 8. The CDR3 DNA reads TGCGCCAGCAGGCTAGGGGGCCGAGGCACCGGGGAGCTGTTTTTT. Protein product: CASRLGGRGTGELFF.

This clonotype has at least ten counts. V and J are TRBV7-9 and TRBJ2-7; possible D gene TRBD1, 6 bases. The CDR3 runs 15 residues. Per the germline V gene, CDR1 is SEHNR and CDR2 is FQNEAQ (reference sequence). V was trimmed by 2 bases and J by 2 bases, leaving 13 bases between them. The CDR3 loop is CASSLSRGQAYEQYF. CDR3 DNA: TGTGCCAGCAGCTTAAGCAGGGGCCAAGCCTACGAGCAGTACTTC.

This clonotype was picked up a small number of times. The chain combines TRBV25-1 with TRBJ2-3; TRBD2 agrees at 7 bases. CDR3 size: 15 residues. The V gene end was trimmed by 2 bases and the J gene end by 4 bases; junction bases not matched to a gene: 6. The germline CDR1 and CDR2 sequences are MGHDK and SYGVNS. This CDR3 is CASSEVAGVADTQYF. CDR3 sequence (DNA): TGTGCCAGCAGTGAAGTGGCGGGAGTCGCAGATACGCAGTATTTT.

In this sample, this clonotype turned up many times. The chain is built from TRBV7-9 and TRBJ2-7; D may be TRBD1 or TRBD2 (5 bases each). CDR3 size: 13 residues. Trimming cost V 5 bases and J 1 base, with 9 bases left between them. Germline V gene lookup returns CDR1 SEHNR and CDR2 FQNEAQ (reference sequence). DNA for the CDR3: TGTGCCAGCAGCCGGGACGCTTCCTACGAGCAGTACTTC. Its protein product is CASSRDASYEQYF.

The chain uses TRBV30 and TRBJ2-2; D might be TRBD2 (6 bases). CDR1 GTSNPN and CDR2 SVGIG come from the germline V gene (reference sequence). V was cut by 2 bases and J by 6 bases, with 13 bases left in between. The CDR3 sequence is 14 residues long. The CDR3 DNA is TGTGCCTGGAGTCCCGGACTACTGCCCGGGGAGCTGTTTTTT. As protein: CAWSPGLLPGELFF.

V is TRBV25-1 and J is TRBJ1-2, with 8 bases matching TRBD1. The CDR3 runs 16 residues. Germline V lookup: CDR1 MGHDK, CDR2 SYGVNS. The ends lost 4 bases at V and 3 bases at J; junction bases unmatched: 10. The CDR3 nucleotides read TGTGCCAGCAGTGGATACCGGGACAGGCACTACTATGGCTACACCTTC. Encoded protein: CASSGYRDRHYYGYTF.

The rearrangement joins TRBV15 to TRBJ2-4; D unresolved. Germline values: CDR1 LNHNV, CDR2 YYDKDF (reference sequence). V was pared by 5 bases and J by 0 bases, with 14 bases between. CDR3 length equals 16 residues. CDR3: CATSQTPSPAKNIQYF. CDR3 nucleotides: TGTGCCACCAGCCAGACACCTTCCCCAGCCAAAAACATTCAGTACTTC.

The chain employs TRBV2 and TRBJ2-7, with D perhaps matching TRBD2 (5 bases). CDR1 and CDR2 (germline): SNHLY, FYNNEI. There are 13 residues in the CDR3. V dropped 6 bases and J dropped 2 bases, with 11 bases sitting between them. The CDR3 loop reads CASRIGITYEQYF. The CDR3 nucleotides are TGTGCCAGCAGGATCGGGATTACCTACGAGCAGTACTTC.

This clonotype was seen only a few times. CDR3 loop: CASSFQRPGELFF. The CDR3 bases are TGTGCCAGCAGTTTTCAGAGGCCCGGGGAGCTGTTTTTT. The V and J genes are TRBV12-3 or TRBV12-4 and TRBJ2-2; unclear D gene. CDR3 length: 13 amino acids. Deletions cut 3 bases from V and 6 bases from J, with 8 bases between.

This clonotype was counted only a few times. The V gene is TRBV5-1, the J gene TRBJ1-4, with 9 bases identical to TRBD1. The length of the CDR3 is 15 residues. Trimming at V came to 1 base and at J to 7 bases, leaving 5 bases not matched to a gene. The germline CDR1 and CDR2 sequences are SGHRS and YFSETQ. The CDR3 spells CASSLTGGNAEKLFF. CDR3 in DNA: TGCGCCAGCAGCTTGACAGGGGGCAATGCTGAAAAACTGTTTTTT.

This chain uses TRBV12-3 or TRBV12-4 with TRBJ1-6; D unresolved. The V end was cut by 5 bases, the J end by 14 bases, with 13 bases between. This CDR3 contains 12 residues. As DNA, the CDR3 is TGTGCCAGCAGTGAAGCCCCGCGCGCCCTCCACTTT. This codes for CASSEAPRALHF.

This clonotype occurred many times. The rearrangement joins TRBV9 to TRBJ1-6; tentative D call: TRBD1 (5 bases). Trimming cost V 5 bases and J 3 bases, with 12 bases left between them. The CDR3 has 15 residues. Germline CDR1 and CDR2: SGDLS and YYNGEE. The CDR3 region is CASSTGDGYNSPLHF. The CDR3 nucleotides read TGTGCCAGCAGTACTGGGGACGGCTATAATTCACCCCTCCACTTT.

In its sample, this clonotype is medium-sized. The rearrangement links TRBV7-2 to TRBJ2-7, with 7 positions matching TRBD1. The junction had 10 bases not matched to a gene; V was cut back by 6 bases and J by 2 bases. In germline, CDR1 is SGHTA, CDR2 FQGNSA. The CDR3 is 15 residues long. Here the CDR3 DNA reads TGTGCCAGCAGGTCTACCGGGACAGACGCCTACGAGCAGTACTTC. Translated, it gives CASRSTGTDAYEQYF.

V is TRBV20-1 and J is TRBJ2-6; no firm D call. Germline CDR1 is DFQATT and CDR2 is SNEGSKA (reference sequence). Trimming removed 0 bases at V and 2 bases at J, with 8 bases between. The CDR3 totals 15 residues. The CDR3 coding sequence is TGCAGTGCTAGAGATCTACGGACTGGGGCCAACGTCCTGACTTTC. This translates into CSARDLRTGANVLTF.

This clonotype was seen repeatedly, ten times or more. This chain joins TRBV15 and TRBJ2-7; TRBD1 is a possible D gene (6 bases). Germline V CDR1 and CDR2: LNHNV, YYDKDF (reference sequence). The V end was cut by 0 bases, the J end by 2 bases, with 8 bases between. This CDR3 is built from 14 residues. The CDR3 is CATSRDRGPYEQYF. CDR3 in DNA: TGTGCCACCAGCAGAGACAGGGGACCCTACGAGCAGTACTTC.

The sample holds a few counts of this clonotype. V usage is TRBV20-1 and J usage is TRBJ2-1; 8 bases map to TRBD2. Germline lookup yields CDR1 DFQATT and CDR2 SNEGSKA (reference sequence). V trimming: 4 bases; J trimming: 6 bases; junction bases outside the gene matches: 5. CDR3 length: 13 amino acids. The CDR3 sequence: CSAIETSVNEQFF. DNA of the CDR3: TGCAGTGCTATTGAGACTAGCGTCAATGAGCAGTTCTTC.

The chain uses TRBV5-5 and TRBJ2-3; 7 nucleotides match TRBD1. This CDR3 region has 14 residues. V lost 3 bases and J lost 4; bases outside the gene matches: 5. CDR1 is SGHKS, CDR2 YYEKEE, per germline (reference sequence). The CDR3 region is CASSSNTGADTQYF. The CDR3, as DNA: TGTGCCAGCAGCTCAAACACAGGGGCAGATACGCAGTATTTT.

This clonotype was found a few times. The genes are TRBV30 and TRBJ2-7; 9 bases map to TRBD2. The germline gives CDR1 GTSNPN, CDR2 SVGIG (reference sequence). The CDR3 extends over 14 amino acids. V shed 2 bases, J shed 3 bases, and the junction held 5 bases outside the gene matches. This CDR3 is CAWSILAGNYEQYF. The DNA of the CDR3 is TGTGCCTGGAGTATCCTAGCGGGAAACTACGAGCAGTACTTC.

The chain is built from TRBV5-1 and TRBJ2-2; D remains ambiguous. Germline-derived CDR1 and CDR2 are SGHRS and YFSETQ. The CDR3 runs 15 residues. Trimming removed 0 bases at V and 0 bases at J, with 6 bases between. The CDR3 DNA reads TGCGCCAGCAGCTTGGCCAGCACGAACACCGGGGAGCTGTTTTTT. Translation: CASSLASTNTGELFF.

V usage is TRBV6-1 and J usage is TRBJ1-6, with D perhaps TRBD1 (5 bases). Germline CDR1 is MNHNS and CDR2 is SASEGT. Trimming shortened V by 5 bases and J by 15 bases, and 26 bases separated the two germline ends. The CDR3 contains 16 residues. CDR3 nucleotides: TGTGCCAGCAGTCCCCTTCGGGAGGGGCCCCAAGTTAACCTCCACTTT. It translates to CASSPLREGPQVNLHF.